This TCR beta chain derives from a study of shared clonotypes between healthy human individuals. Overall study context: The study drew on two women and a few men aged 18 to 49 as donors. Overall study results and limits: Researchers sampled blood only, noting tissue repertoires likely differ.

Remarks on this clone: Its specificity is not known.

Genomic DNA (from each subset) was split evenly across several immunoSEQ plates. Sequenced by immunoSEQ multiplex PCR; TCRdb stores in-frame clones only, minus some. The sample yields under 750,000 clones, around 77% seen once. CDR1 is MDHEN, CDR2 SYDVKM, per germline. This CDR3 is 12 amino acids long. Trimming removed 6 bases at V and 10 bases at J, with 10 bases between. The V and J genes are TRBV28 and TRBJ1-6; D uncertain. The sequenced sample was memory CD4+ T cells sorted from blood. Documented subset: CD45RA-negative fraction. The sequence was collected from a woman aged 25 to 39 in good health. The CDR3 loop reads CASSLRGSPLHF. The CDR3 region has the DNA TGTGCCAGCAGCCTGCGCGGATCACCCCTCCACTTT.